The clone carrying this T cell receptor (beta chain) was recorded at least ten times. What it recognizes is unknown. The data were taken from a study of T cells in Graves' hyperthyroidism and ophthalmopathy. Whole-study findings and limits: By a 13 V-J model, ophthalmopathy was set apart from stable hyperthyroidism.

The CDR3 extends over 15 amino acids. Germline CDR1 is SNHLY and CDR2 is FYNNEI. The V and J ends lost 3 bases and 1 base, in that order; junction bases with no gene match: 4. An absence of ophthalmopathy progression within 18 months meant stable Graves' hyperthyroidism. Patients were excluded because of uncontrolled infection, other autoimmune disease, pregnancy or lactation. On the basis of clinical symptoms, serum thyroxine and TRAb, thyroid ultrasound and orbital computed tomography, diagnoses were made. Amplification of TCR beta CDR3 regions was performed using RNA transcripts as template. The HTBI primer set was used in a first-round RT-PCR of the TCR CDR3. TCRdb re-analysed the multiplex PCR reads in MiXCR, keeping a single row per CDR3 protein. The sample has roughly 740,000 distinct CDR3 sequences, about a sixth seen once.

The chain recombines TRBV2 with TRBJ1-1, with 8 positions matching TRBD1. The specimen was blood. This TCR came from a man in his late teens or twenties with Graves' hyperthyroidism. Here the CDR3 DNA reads TGTGCCAGCAGTGAGTTTGGGACAGGGAACACTGAAGCTTTCTTT. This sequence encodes CASSEFGTGNTEAFF.